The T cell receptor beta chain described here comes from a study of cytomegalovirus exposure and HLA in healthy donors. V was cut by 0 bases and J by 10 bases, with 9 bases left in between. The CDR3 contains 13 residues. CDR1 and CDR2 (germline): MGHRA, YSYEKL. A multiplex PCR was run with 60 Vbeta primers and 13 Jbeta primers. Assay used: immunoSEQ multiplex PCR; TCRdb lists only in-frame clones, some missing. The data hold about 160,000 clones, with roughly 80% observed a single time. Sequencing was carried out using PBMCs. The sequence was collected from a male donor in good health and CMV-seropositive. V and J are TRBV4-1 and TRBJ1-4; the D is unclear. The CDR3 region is CASSQDPPGKLFF. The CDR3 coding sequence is TGCGCCAGCAGCCAAGATCCCCCGGGAAAACTGTTTTTT.